This T cell receptor (beta chain) appears in the sequencing data of a study of cytomegalovirus exposure and HLA in healthy donors. The length of the CDR3 is 15 residues. The V and J ends lost 4 bases and 2 bases, in that order; junction bases with no gene match: 3. CDR1 is SEHNR and CDR2 is FQNEAQ in the germline V gene (reference sequence). Assay used: immunoSEQ multiplex PCR; TCRdb lists only in-frame clones, some missing. Of 250,000 to 350,000 clones listed, about 90% are singletons. Donors came from a validation cohort of over a hundred subjects, distinct from the first 666-subject cohort. Comments on this clone: Its antigen is not identified.

Regarding the study as a whole: The authors listed over 150 TCR beta chains as cytomegalovirus-associated. In vitro checks showed that a few CMV-associated chains really do target CMV antigens.

The chain joins TRBV7-9 to TRBJ2-5; 11 bases line up with TRBD2. The sample comprised PBMCs. The receptor was derived from a young woman in good health and CMV-seropositive. CDR3 region: CASSWLAGGQETQYF. DNA for the CDR3: TGTGCCAGCAGCTGGCTAGCGGGAGGACAAGAGACCCAGTACTTC.